This T cell receptor (beta chain) was captured in a study of identical twins. Findings of the study overall: Memory repertoires lacked the insertion deficit that abundant cord blood beta clonotypes showed. Invariant MAIT and iNKT cells may have partly biased zero-insertion analyses. There was more out-of-frame TCR alpha sharing in monozygotic twins than models estimated.

Comments on this clonotype: Its antigen is still unknown.

Germline loops: CDR1 ENHRY, CDR2 SYGVKD. This CDR3 contains 11 residues. The V gene lost 6 bases and the J gene lost 5 bases, with 7 bases spanning the gap. Each CDR3 protein is one row after TCRdb ran MiXCR on the 5' RACE reads. The sample lists 500,000 to 700,000 distinct CDR3 sequences, under 8.5% occurring once. This sample was also put to use in a study of yellow fever vaccine responses in identical twins.

The source of this sequence is a woman between 18 and 30 years old in good health. This chain uses TRBV10-3 with TRBJ2-5; D remains ambiguous. Sequenced input: PBMCs. CDR3 DNA: TGTGCCATCAGAGGACCGGAGACCCAGTACTTC. Translating it yields CAIRGPETQYF.